This T cell receptor beta chain was sequenced for a study of shared clonotypes between healthy human individuals. The data were produced by immunoSEQ multiplex PCR, yet TCRdb's version contains in-frame clones alone and is incomplete. The sample shows some 2.1 million clones, around 93% of them seen only once. CD8 cells classed as naive were CD45RO-negative and positively selected for CCR7, excluding terminally differentiated effector memory CD45RA+ cells. The germline V gene has CDR1 LGHNA and CDR2 YNFKEQ. There are 13 residues in the CDR3. Trimming removed 6 bases from V and 4 bases from J; junction bases left unmatched: 5.

The chain links TRBV4-2 to TRBJ1-2; 7 positions match TRBD1. The receptor's source is a man in his late teens or twenties in good health. Some clones in this sample may be carry-over from other donors' samples. Sequenced material: naive CD8+ T cells from PBMCs. CDR3 in amino acids: CASRAGQVYGYTF. CDR3 in DNA: TGTGCCAGCAGGGCCGGACAGGTCTATGGCTACACCTTC.